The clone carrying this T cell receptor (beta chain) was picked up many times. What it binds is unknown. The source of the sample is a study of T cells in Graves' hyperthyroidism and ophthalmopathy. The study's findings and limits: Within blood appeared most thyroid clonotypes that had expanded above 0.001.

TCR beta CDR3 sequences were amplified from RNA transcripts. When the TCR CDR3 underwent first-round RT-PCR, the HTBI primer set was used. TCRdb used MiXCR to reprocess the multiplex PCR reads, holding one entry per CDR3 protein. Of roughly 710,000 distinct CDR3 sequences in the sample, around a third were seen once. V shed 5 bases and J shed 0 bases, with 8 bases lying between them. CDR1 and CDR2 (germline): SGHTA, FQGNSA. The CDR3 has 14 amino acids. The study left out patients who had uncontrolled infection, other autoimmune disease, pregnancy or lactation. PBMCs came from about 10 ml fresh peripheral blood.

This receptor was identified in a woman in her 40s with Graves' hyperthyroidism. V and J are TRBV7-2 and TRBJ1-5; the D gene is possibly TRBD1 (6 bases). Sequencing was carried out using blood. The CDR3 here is CASSRQASNQPQHF. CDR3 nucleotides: TGTGCCAGCAGCCGACAGGCTAGCAATCAGCCCCAGCATTTT.